Only a few counts were recorded for the clone carrying this T cell receptor (beta chain). What it binds is unknown. The entry originates in a study of cytomegalovirus exposure and HLA in healthy donors. The study ran its PCR with 60 Vbeta and 13 Jbeta primers. Some clones are missing from TCRdb's copy, which holds only in-frame ones; the method was immunoSEQ multiplex PCR. Counted here are around 110,000 clones, 70% to 80% occurring once; the ten biggest clones make up 2.5% to 3.5%. The study's findings and limits: A later analysis linked a missense variant in DCLRE1C to the trimming of TCR beta V and J genes. A reported reduction in N-insertions relative to the roughly 710-donor mean was seen in an Asian-associated ancestry cluster in a later analysis. Later, TCR association rates were found to vary by HLA locus, highest for DRB1 and lowest for HLA-C.

The receptor's source is a woman between 18 and 30 years old in good health and CMV-seropositive. Material for sequencing was PBMCs.

CDR3 loop: CASSYPPRTVYTF. CDR3 bases: TGTGCCAGCAGTTACCCCCCGCGTACGGTCTACACCTTC. The rearrangement uses TRBV28 and TRBJ1-2; D call uncertain. Germline V lookup: CDR1 MDHEN, CDR2 SYDVKM. V lost 4 bases and J lost 10, with 16 bases in between. This CDR3 is built from 13 residues.